This T cell receptor beta chain was retrieved from a study of cytomegalovirus exposure and HLA in healthy donors. This clone was found a few times. The study ran its PCR with 60 Vbeta and 13 Jbeta primers. The repertoire was sequenced with immunoSEQ multiplex PCR; TCRdb's copy has only in-frame clones and lacks some. This table holds about 110,000 clones, about 13% found once. With 0 bases clipped from V and 3 bases from J, the junction kept 4 bases outside the gene matches. The CDR3 has 16 residues. The V gene's germline CDR1 is LGHNA and CDR2 YSLEER. The sample taken for sequencing was PBMCs. The chain carries TRBV4-3 and TRBJ2-7; 11 bases match TRBD2. The clonotype was recovered from a man aged 35 to 55 in good health and CMV-seropositive. CDR3 residues: CASSQDTSGSIYEQYF. The CDR3 DNA reads TGCGCCAGCAGCCAAGATACTAGCGGGAGTATCTACGAGCAGTACTTC.